The 22 T cell receptor beta chains listed next were all sequenced from one sample in a study of T cell responses to AZD1222 COVID-19 vaccine. Here immunoSEQ multiplex PCR was the method, and the copy in TCRdb shows in-frame clones only, minus some. The table shows approximately 140,000 clones, with about 91% occurring only once. Specimen: peripheral blood, collected on day 0 of AZD1222 vaccination. The receptors here all came from an adult in good health.

As DNA, the CDR3 is TGTGCCAGCAGCCAAGACTGGGGGGGAAATGAAAAACTGTTTTTT. It yields the protein CASSQDWGGNEKLFF. This sequence joins TRBV14 and TRBJ1-4; possible D gene TRBD1, 5 bases. This CDR3 has 15 residues. Germline values: CDR1 SGHDN, CDR2 FVKESK. With 0 bases removed from V and 5 bases from J, the gap between germline ends came to 10 bases.

This sequence joins TRBV9 and TRBJ1-3; a weak D match, TRBD1 (5 bases). CDR3 length equals 15 residues. Trimming took off 0 bases at V and 3 bases at J, with 10 bases between the two ends. Germline-derived CDR1 and CDR2 are SGDLS and YYNGEE. Here the CDR3 reads CASSVEGARGNTIYF. For the CDR3, the DNA is TGTGCCAGCAGCGTAGAAGGGGCTCGTGGAAACACCATATATTTT.

The chain combines TRBV19 with TRBJ2-5, with 10 positions matching TRBD2. The J segment lost 4 bases and the V segment lost 5 bases, leaving 4 bases of the junction unmatched. The CDR3 runs to 14 residues. Germline CDR1 and CDR2: LNHDA and SQIVND (reference sequence). The CDR3: CASSPLAGTETQYF. The DNA for the CDR3 is TGTGCCAGTAGTCCACTAGCGGGGACAGAGACCCAGTACTTC.

The V and J genes are TRBV18 and TRBJ1-1; tentatively, D is TRBD1 (5 bases). CDR1 KGHSH and CDR2 LQKENI come from the germline V gene. The CDR3 has 13 residues. V was trimmed by 10 bases and J by 1 base, leaving 13 bases between them. The CDR3 reads CATFLGQNTEAFF. The CDR3 bases are TGTGCCACCTTCCTAGGACAGAACACTGAAGCTTTCTTT.

The chain links TRBV18 to TRBJ2-5; TRBD1 matches 12 bases. The CDR3 is made up of 14 amino acids. CDR1 and CDR2 from the germline V gene are KGHSH and LQKENI. Losses at the gene ends were 5 bases for V and 4 bases for J; bases not matched to a gene: 2. The CDR3 reads CASSWDRGLETQYF. CDR3 bases: TGTGCCAGCTCATGGGACAGGGGGCTAGAGACCCAGTACTTC.

This sequence joins TRBV3-1 (or the pseudogene TRBV3-2) and TRBJ1-1; 7 bases are a match to TRBD1. The CDR3 is 15 amino acids. The trim removed 6 bases at V and 1 base at J, leaving 8 bases unmatched. Germline V gene data show CDR1 as LGHDT and CDR2 as YNNKEL (reference sequence). CDR3: CASRKQGIGNTEAFF. For the CDR3, the DNA is TGTGCCAGCAGAAAACAGGGGATCGGGAACACTGAAGCTTTCTTT.

V usage is TRBV27 and J usage is TRBJ1-1; no firm D call. The germline CDR1 and CDR2 sequences are MNHEY and SMNVEV (reference sequence). V was cut by 4 bases and J by 3 bases, with 9 bases left in between. CDR3 size: 13 residues. CDR3 coding DNA: TGTGCCAGCAGTTCCCGGTCGTACACTGAAGCTTTCTTT. Residues: CASSSRSYTEAFF.

CDR3 sequence: CASSAPQAGNTEAFF. The CDR3, as DNA: TGTGCCAGTAGTGCCCCCCAGGCGGGGAACACTGAAGCTTTCTTT. The chain employs TRBV19 and TRBJ1-1; D is uncertain. V was shortened by 5 bases and J by 1 base, with 14 bases between the two germline ends. CDR1 is LNHDA and CDR2 is SQIVND in the germline V gene (reference sequence). The CDR3 runs 15 residues.

This chain links TRBV28 with TRBJ1-1; TRBD1 might be the D (5 bases). The CDR3 is made up of 12 amino acids. V was cut by 3 bases and J by 8 bases, with 10 bases left in between. Germline lookup yields CDR1 MDHEN and CDR2 SYDVKM. The CDR3 coding sequence is TGTGCCAGCAGTTTGGAGGGGTTCGAAGCTTTCTTT. This gives the protein CASSLEGFEAFF. The whole variable domain, remainder taken from reference TRBV28 and TRBJ1-1, is DVKVTQSSRYLVKRTGEKVFLECVQDMDHENMFWYRQDPGLGLRLIYFSYDVKMKEKGDIPEGYSVSREKKERFSLILESASTNQTSMYLCASSLEGFEAFFGQGTRLTVV.

J is TRBJ2-7 and V is TRBV5-1; no reliable D call. Germline V gene sequence: CDR1 SGHRS, CDR2 YFSETQ. Deletions cut 3 bases from V and 4 bases from J, with 8 bases between. This CDR3 is built from 12 residues. This CDR3 is CASSYDLYEQYF. In DNA form, the CDR3 reads TGCGCCAGCAGCTACGACTTGTACGAGCAGTACTTC. Using reference TRBV5-1 and TRBJ2-7 for the parts outside the CDR3, the full variable domain is KAGVTQTPRYLIKTRGQQVTLSCSPISGHRSVSWYQQTPGQGLQFLFEYFSETQRNKGNFPGRFSGRQFSNSRSEMNVSTLELGDSALYLCASSYDLYEQYFGPGTRLTVT.

The chain uses TRBV4-3 and TRBJ1-4; D is possibly TRBD1 (6 bases). Trimming removed 4 bases from V and 8 bases from J, with 26 bases in between. The CDR3 runs to 18 residues. Germline values: CDR1 LGHNA, CDR2 YSLEER. The CDR3 loop is CASSPQGLSITQGEKLFF. The CDR3 coding sequence is TGCGCCAGCAGCCCCCAGGGGCTTTCTATAACCCAGGGGGAAAAACTGTTTTTT.

This chain links TRBV27 with TRBJ2-5; possible D gene TRBD1, 5 bases. Trimming pared 0 bases from V and 4 bases from J, leaving 6 bases between. CDR1 is MNHEY, CDR2 SMNVEV, per germline (reference sequence). The CDR3 runs 13 residues. CDR3 residues: CASSLSRAETQYF. Here the CDR3 DNA reads TGTGCCAGCAGTTTATCCAGGGCAGAGACCCAGTACTTC.

V usage is TRBV24-1 and J usage is TRBJ1-2; weak D call: TRBD1 (5 bases). The CDR3 spans 15 residues. Germline CDR1 reads KGHDR; CDR2 reads SFDVKD. V lost 2 bases, J lost 8 bases, and 17 bases lay in between. The CDR3 region is CATSDWWEDQGGYTF. The DNA of the CDR3 is TGTGCCACCAGTGATTGGTGGGAAGACCAGGGAGGCTACACCTTC.

The gene calls are TRBV18 and TRBJ1-1; the D gene is possibly TRBD1 (5 bases). The V gene lost 5 bases and the J gene lost 1 base, with 14 bases spanning the gap. The germline gives CDR1 KGHSH, CDR2 LQKENI. The CDR3 length is 15 residues. CDR3 DNA sequence: TGTGCCAGCTCATTTTCGGGACCTGGGAACACTGAAGCTTTCTTT. Translated, it gives CASSFSGPGNTEAFF.

V is TRBV15 and J is TRBJ1-5; D is perhaps TRBD1 (5 bases). Germline assignment: CDR1 LNHNV and CDR2 YYDKDF (reference sequence). The CDR3 covers 15 residues. V lost 1 base and J lost 4, with 11 bases in between. The CDR3 coding sequence is TGTGCCACCAGCAGAGCCTCTGGGGGTAATCAGCCCCAGCATTTT. Amino acids: CATSRASGGNQPQHF.

The chain is built from TRBV10-3 and TRBJ2-7, with 9 positions matching TRBD1. The CDR3 is made up of 13 amino acids. V gave up 6 bases and J gave up 4 bases; unmatched junction bases: 4. Germline CDR1 reads ENHRY; CDR2 reads SYGVKD. This CDR3 reads CAIRLQGAYEQYF. The CDR3 nucleotides are TGTGCCATCAGATTACAGGGGGCTTACGAGCAGTACTTC.

The genes are TRBV5-1 and TRBJ2-5, with 7 bases identical to TRBD2. V dropped 10 bases and J dropped 4; count of bases not matched to a gene: 10. Germline V gene data show CDR1 as SGHRS and CDR2 as YFSETQ. There are 13 residues in the CDR3. CDR3 protein: CAAARGERETQYF. DNA for the CDR3: TGCGCCGCTGCCCGGGGGGAGAGAGAGACCCAGTACTTC.

The chain couples TRBV29-1 to TRBJ1-2; D gene ambiguous. The CDR3 runs 11 residues. Germline CDR1 and CDR2: SQVTM and ANQGSEA. Trimming stripped 5 bases from V and 5 bases from J, with 9 bases between. The CDR3 DNA is TGCAGCGTTCCTTATCCTTATGGCTACACCTTC. Translated: CSVPYPYGYTF.

The chain joins TRBV6-2 or TRBV6-3 to TRBJ2-7; 11 positions match TRBD2. The CDR3 loop spans 15 amino acids. Germline V CDR1 and CDR2: MNHEY, SVGEGT. The J segment lost 3 bases and the V segment lost 6 bases, leaving 7 bases of the junction unmatched. The CDR3 is CASSTLAGAHYEQYF. The CDR3 DNA sequence: TGTGCCAGCAGCACACTAGCGGGGGCCCACTACGAGCAGTACTTC.

The rearrangement uses TRBV2 and TRBJ1-1, with 8 bases fitting TRBD1. The CDR3 runs to 14 residues. The V and J ends lost 6 bases and 2 bases, in that order; junction bases with no gene match: 5. CDR1 and CDR2 from the germline V gene are SNHLY and FYNNEI. CDR3 nucleotides: TGTGCCAGCAGGAAGGGACAGGTTAACACTGAAGCTTTCTTT. Encoded protein: CASRKGQVNTEAFF.

V usage is TRBV27 and J usage is TRBJ1-4; D gene ambiguous. CDR3 length: 14 amino acids. In germline, CDR1 is MNHEY, CDR2 SMNVEV (reference sequence). Trimming removed 5 bases at V and 8 bases at J, with 15 bases between. The CDR3 protein is CASSPRAQGEKLFF. CDR3 DNA: TGTGCCAGCAGTCCACGGGCCCAAGGGGAAAAACTGTTTTTT.

The chain joins TRBV7-8 to TRBJ2-1, with no clear D. Germline CDR1 and CDR2: SGHVS and FQNEAQ. The V and J ends lost 6 bases and 7 bases respectively, with 16 bases between them. This CDR3 has 14 amino acids. CDR3 DNA: TGTGCCAGCAGGAAGAACAGCCCCGTAAATGAGCAGTTCTTC. As protein: CASRKNSPVNEQFF. Looking up the rest from reference TRBV7-8 and TRBJ2-1 gives the full variable domain: GAGVSQSPRYKVAKRGQDVALRCDPISGHVSLFWYQQALGQGPEFLTYFQNEAQLDKSGLPSDRFFAERPEGSVSTLKIQRTQQEDSAVYLCASRKNSPVNEQFFGPGTRLTVL.